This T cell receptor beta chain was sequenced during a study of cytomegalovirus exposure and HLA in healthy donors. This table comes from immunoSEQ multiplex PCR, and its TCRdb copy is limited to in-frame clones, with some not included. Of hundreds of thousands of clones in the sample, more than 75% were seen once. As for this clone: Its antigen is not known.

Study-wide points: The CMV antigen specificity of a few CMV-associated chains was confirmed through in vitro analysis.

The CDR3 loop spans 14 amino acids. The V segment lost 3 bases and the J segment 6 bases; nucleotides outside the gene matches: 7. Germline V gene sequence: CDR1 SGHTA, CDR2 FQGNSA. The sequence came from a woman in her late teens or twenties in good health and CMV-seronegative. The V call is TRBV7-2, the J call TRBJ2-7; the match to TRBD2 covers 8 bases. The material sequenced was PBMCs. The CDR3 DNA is TGTGCCAGCAGCTTTACTAGCGGCGGTGTCGAGCAGTACTTC. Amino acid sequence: CASSFTSGGVEQYF. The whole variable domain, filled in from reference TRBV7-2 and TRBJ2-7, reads GAGVSQSPSNKVTEKGKDVELRCDPISGHTALYWYRQSLGQGLEFLIYFQGNSAPDKSGLPSDRFSAERTGGSVSTLTIQRTQQEDSAVYLCASSFTSGGVEQYFGPGTRLTVT.